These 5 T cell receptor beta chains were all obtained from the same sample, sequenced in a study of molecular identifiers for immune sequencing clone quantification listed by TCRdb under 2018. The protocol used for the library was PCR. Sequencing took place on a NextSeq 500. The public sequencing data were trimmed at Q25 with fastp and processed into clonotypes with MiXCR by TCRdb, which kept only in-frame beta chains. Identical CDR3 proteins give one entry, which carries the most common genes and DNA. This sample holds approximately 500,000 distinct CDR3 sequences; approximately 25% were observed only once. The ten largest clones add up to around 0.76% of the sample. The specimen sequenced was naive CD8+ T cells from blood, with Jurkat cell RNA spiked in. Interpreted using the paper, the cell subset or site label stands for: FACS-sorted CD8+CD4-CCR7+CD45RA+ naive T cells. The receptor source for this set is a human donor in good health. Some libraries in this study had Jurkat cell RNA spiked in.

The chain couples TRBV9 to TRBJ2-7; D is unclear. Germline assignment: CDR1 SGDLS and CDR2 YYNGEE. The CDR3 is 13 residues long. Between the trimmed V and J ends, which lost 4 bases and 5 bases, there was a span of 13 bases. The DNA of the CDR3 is TGTGCCAGCAGCCCAAGTGGCCTGAACGAGCAGTACTTC. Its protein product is CASSPSGLNEQYF. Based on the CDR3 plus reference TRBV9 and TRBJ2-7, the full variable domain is DSGVTQTPKHLITATGQRVTLRCSPRSGDLSVYWYQQSLDQGLQFLIQYYNGEERAKGNILERFSAQQFPDLHSELNLSSLELGDSALYFCASSPSGLNEQYFGPGTRLTVT.

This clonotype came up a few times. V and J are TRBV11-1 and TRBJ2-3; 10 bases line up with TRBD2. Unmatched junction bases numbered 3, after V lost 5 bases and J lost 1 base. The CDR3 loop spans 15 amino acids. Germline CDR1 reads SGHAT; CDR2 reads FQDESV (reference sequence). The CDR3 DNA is TGTGCCAGCAGCCCAGCGGGAGGGCGCACAGATACGCAGTATTTT. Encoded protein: CASSPAGGRTDTQYF. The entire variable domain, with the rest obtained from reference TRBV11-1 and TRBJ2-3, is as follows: EAEVAQSPRYKITEKSQAVAFWCDPISGHATLYWYRQILGQGPELLVQFQDESVVDDSQLPKDRFSAERLKGVDSTLKIQPAELGDSAMYLCASSPAGGRTDTQYFGPGTRLTVL.

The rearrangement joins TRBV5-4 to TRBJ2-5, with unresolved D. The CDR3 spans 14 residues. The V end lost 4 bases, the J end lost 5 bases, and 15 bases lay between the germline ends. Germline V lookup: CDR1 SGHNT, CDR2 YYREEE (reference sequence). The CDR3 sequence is CASSSYRDGETQYF. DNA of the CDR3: TGTGCCAGCAGCAGCTATAGGGATGGGGAGACCCAGTACTTC.

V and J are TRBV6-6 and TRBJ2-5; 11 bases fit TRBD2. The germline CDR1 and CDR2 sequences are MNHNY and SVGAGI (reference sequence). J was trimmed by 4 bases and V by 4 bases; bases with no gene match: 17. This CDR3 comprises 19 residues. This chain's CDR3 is CASSFTPNTMTSGVETQYF. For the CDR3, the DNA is TGTGCCAGCAGTTTCACCCCCAACACAATGACTAGCGGGGTAGAGACCCAGTACTTC.

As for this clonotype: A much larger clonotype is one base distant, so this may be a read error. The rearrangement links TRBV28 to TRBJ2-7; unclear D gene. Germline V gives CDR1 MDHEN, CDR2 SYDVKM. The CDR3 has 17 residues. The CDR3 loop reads CASRQKSRVPYSHEQYF. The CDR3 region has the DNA TGTGCCAGCAGACAAAAAAGTCGGGTCCCGTACTCCCACGAGCAGTACTTC.